The present TCR beta chain was sequenced within a study of blood T cell repertoires in COVID-19. Study context: T cells, B-cell-depleted T cells, or PBMCs provided the cDNA or gDNA that served as material.

V dropped 3 bases and J dropped 0 bases, with 14 bases sitting between them. Germline V gene lookup returns CDR1 ENHRY and CDR2 SYGVKD. The CDR3 extends over 16 amino acids. In the study's own analysis: Amplifying reference gene primers gave estimates of nucleated cell counts. Profiling relied on immunoSEQ multiplex PCR, and the TCRdb table lists in-frame clones only, not all of them. That table gives V, J and clone size, and the DNA gave D and trimming. The table shows some 77,000 clones, with around nine tenths occurring only once. The chain carries TRBV10-3 and TRBJ1-1; the D gene is possibly TRBD1 (5 bases). Input material: peripheral blood. The TCR sequence derives from a man younger than 45 with acute or convalescent COVID-19. The CDR3 sequence: CAISDPTAKMNTEAFF. The DNA of the CDR3 is TGTGCCATCAGTGATCCGACAGCTAAGATGAACACTGAAGCTTTCTTT.